The present entry profiles one T cell receptor beta chain with its context. What it binds is unknown. These data belong to a study of CD8 T cells in ankylosing spondylitis. Whole-study results and caveats: What appeared characteristic of ankylosing spondylitis blood was a TCR beta motif of fewer than ten highly homologous variants.

By quantitative 5'-RACE with molecular barcodes, the TCR beta libraries were made. TCRdb used MiXCR to reprocess the 5' RACE reads, holding one entry per CDR3 protein. Of about 150,000 distinct CDR3 sequences in the sample, around 32% are singletons; the top ten hold 6%. Germline-derived CDR1 and CDR2 are SGHNT and YENEEA. V trimming: 5 bases; J trimming: 0 bases; junction bases outside the gene matches: 7. This CDR3 is built from 16 residues. This rearrangement joins TRBV11-3 to TRBJ2-3; 8 bases fit TRBD1. This receptor was obtained from a male donor with ankylosing spondylitis. Sample: synovial fluid, either unsorted or a sorted T cell fraction (not recorded which). The CDR3 DNA is TGTGCCAGCAGCGGCTCCTGGGACAGGAGCACAGATACGCAGTATTTT. Its protein product is CASSGSWDRSTDTQYF.